The next 2 T cell receptor beta chains were all read from a single sample in a study of CD8 T cells in ankylosing spondylitis. TCRdb called the 5' RACE reads again in MiXCR, with one record for every CDR3 protein. The data show about 360,000 distinct CDR3 sequences, about 20% seen once. The sample comprised blood, either unsorted or a sorted T cell fraction (not recorded which). These receptors all stem from a male donor with ankylosing spondylitis or in good health (not recorded which).

The chain combines TRBV20-1 with TRBJ2-2; D possibly corresponds to TRBD2 (5 bases). In germline, CDR1 is DFQATT, CDR2 SNEGSKA (reference sequence). With 0 bases removed from V and 1 base from J, the gap between germline ends came to 9 bases. The length of the CDR3 is 15 residues. CDR3 sequence reads: CSARDISVNTGELFF. In nucleotides, the CDR3 is TGCAGTGCTAGAGATATTAGCGTGAACACCGGGGAGCTGTTTTTT.

This clonotype was found a few times. This chain links TRBV29-1 with TRBJ2-7; TRBD2 matches at 8 bases. V shed 7 bases, J shed 5 bases, and the junction held 16 bases outside the gene matches. Germline V gene sequence: CDR1 SQVTM, CDR2 ANQGSEA. This CDR3 contains 15 residues. The CDR3: CSAAPGLGLQDEQYF. The CDR3 nucleotides are TGCAGCGCTGCTCCGGGACTAGGCCTGCAGGACGAGCAGTACTTC.